Following are 28 T cell receptor beta chains from one sample sequenced in a study of blood T cell repertoires in COVID-19. Generated by immunoSEQ multiplex PCR, the TCRdb table keeps only in-frame clones and is missing some. The sample comprises about 140,000 clones, around 86% of which are singletons, and about 8.4% rests with the top ten. The sample consisted of peripheral blood. The source of these receptors is a woman aged 60 to 75 with active or convalescent COVID-19.

The V call is TRBV7-2, the J call TRBJ1-1, with 7 nucleotides matching TRBD1. This CDR3 comprises 14 residues. V gave up 5 bases and J gave up 5 bases; unmatched junction bases: 8. CDR1 and CDR2 (germline): SGHTA, FQGNSA. CDR3 in amino acids: CASSVAGGWTEAFF. The CDR3 DNA reads as TGTGCCAGCAGCGTTGCAGGGGGGTGGACTGAAGCTTTCTTT.

This sequence joins TRBV3-1 (or the pseudogene TRBV3-2) and TRBJ2-5, with 8 positions matching TRBD2. The V gene's germline CDR1 is LGHDT and CDR2 YNNKEL (reference sequence). The junction had 8 bases not matched to a gene; V was cut back by 1 base and J by 4 bases. The CDR3 runs to 16 residues. CDR3 in DNA: TGTGCCAGCAGCCAAGGTCCGGGAGGGGGAGGAGAGACCCAGTACTTC. It translates to CASSQGPGGGGETQYF.

V gene TRBV6-5 combines with J gene TRBJ1-5, with TRBD1 matching over 10 bases. The CDR3 totals 14 residues. Looked up from germline, CDR1 is MNHEY and CDR2 is SVGAGI. Unmatched junction bases numbered 5, after V lost 6 bases and J lost 6 bases. In DNA, the CDR3 is TGTGCCAGCAGCCCGGGACAGGGGACTCAGCCCCAGCATTTT. This codes for CASSPGQGTQPQHF.

The chain has TRBV6-5 and TRBJ1-5; 7 positions agree with TRBD1. CDR3 length: 14 residues. Germline V CDR1 and CDR2: MNHEY, SVGAGI. Losses at the gene ends were 10 bases for V and 3 bases for J; bases not matched to a gene: 9. The CDR3 protein is CATHRDSLNQPQHF. CDR3 nucleotides: TGTGCCACCCATAGGGACAGCCTCAATCAGCCCCAGCATTTT.

CDR3 amino acids: CASSPTDRTPWHEQYF. The CDR3 DNA reads as TGTGCCAGTAGTCCTACCGACAGGACCCCTTGGCACGAGCAGTACTTC. The V and J genes are TRBV19 and TRBJ2-7, with a weak D call TRBD1 (6 bases). The V end was cut by 5 bases, the J end by 5 bases, with 22 bases between. This CDR3 has 16 residues. Germline V gene lookup returns CDR1 LNHDA and CDR2 SQIVND (reference sequence). The entire variable domain, with the rest obtained from reference TRBV19 and TRBJ2-7, is as follows: DGGITQSPKYLFRKEGQNVTLSCEQNLNHDAMYWYRQDPGQGLRLIYYSQIVNDFQKGDIAEGYSVSREKKESFPLTVTSAQKNPTAFYLCASSPTDRTPWHEQYFGPGTRLTVT.

The table lists this clone with a few counts. This chain joins TRBV7-2 and TRBJ2-3, with 7 bases aligning to TRBD1. Unmatched junction bases numbered 9, after V lost 1 base and J lost 5 bases. This CDR3 is built from 16 residues. Germline V CDR1 and CDR2: SGHTA, FQGNSA. DNA of the CDR3: TGTGCCAGCAGCTTAGGACCGGGACAGAGGGGAGATACGCAGTATTTT. Protein product: CASSLGPGQRGDTQYF.

This clone showed up just once. The CDR3 DNA follows: TGCGCCAGCAGCCAAGGGACTAGCGGGAGGATGCCGGAGACCCAGTACTTC. This codes for CASSQGTSGRMPETQYF. The rearrangement joins TRBV4-3 to TRBJ2-5; TRBD2 matches at 14 bases. The V gene's germline CDR1 is LGHNA and CDR2 YSLEER. The length of the CDR3 is 17 residues. V trimming: 1 base; J trimming: 5 bases; junction bases outside the gene matches: 6.

This sequence joins TRBV19 and TRBJ1-2; D is ambiguous. Trimming left V 7 bases short and J 0 bases short, with 15 bases between. CDR1 and CDR2 (germline): LNHDA, SQIVND (reference sequence). This CDR3 spans 15 amino acids. The CDR3, as DNA: TGTGCCAGTACTCCACCCTGGGCAGCTAACTATGGCTACACCTTC. This translates into CASTPPWAANYGYTF.

The chain recombines TRBV3-1 (or the pseudogene TRBV3-2) with TRBJ1-2; TRBD1 agrees at 7 bases. CDR1 and CDR2 (germline): LGHDT, YNNKEL (reference sequence). V shed 4 bases, J shed 8 bases, and the junction held 7 bases outside the gene matches. CDR3 size: 13 residues. The CDR3 coding sequence is TGTGCCAGCAGCCCACCGACAGGGCGCGGCTACACCTTC. Residues: CASSPPTGRGYTF.

This clone was observed a few times. This chain joins TRBV4-1 and TRBJ1-1; a possible D gene is TRBD1 (6 bases). Trimming stripped 2 bases from V and 1 base from J, with 14 bases between. This CDR3 is built from 16 residues. Germline values: CDR1 MGHRA, CDR2 YSYEKL. CDR3 protein: CASSQYPGQKNTEAFF. The CDR3 bases are TGCGCCAGCAGCCAATATCCGGGACAAAAGAACACTGAAGCTTTCTTT.

Remarks on this clone: The sample contains more than one DNA sequence encoding this CDR3. The gene calls are TRBV19 and TRBJ1-5; maybe TRBD1 (6 bases). The CDR3 is made up of 15 amino acids. Germline V gene sequence: CDR1 LNHDA, CDR2 SQIVND (reference sequence). V lost 5 bases and J 2 bases, leaving 13 bases between the germline ends. The CDR3 DNA reads TGTGCCAGTAGTCTACAGGGAAACGGCAATCAGCCCCAGCATTTT. Translation gives CASSLQGNGNQPQHF.

This clone was seen only once. The chain carries TRBV6-5 and TRBJ1-5; D is possibly TRBD1 (6 bases). V lost 5 bases to trimming and J lost 6 bases, with 11 bases between them. Germline CDR1 reads MNHEY; CDR2 reads SVGAGI. The CDR3 covers 13 residues. The CDR3 DNA follows: TGTGCCAGCAGTACAGGGAGGGGTCAGCCCCAGCATTTT. Its translation: CASSTGRGQPQHF.

The count of this clone is one. For the CDR3, the DNA is TGTGCCAGCACCGGGGACATGAACACTGAAGCTTTCTTT. Translating gives CASTGDMNTEAFF. The chain is built from TRBV2 and TRBJ1-1; tentatively, D is TRBD1 (6 bases). Per germline, CDR1 SNHLY and CDR2 FYNNEI. The CDR3 contains 13 residues. Trimming left V 7 bases short and J 0 bases short, with 9 bases between.

The J gene is TRBJ2-2, the V gene TRBV3-1 (or the pseudogene TRBV3-2), with D uncertain. The CDR3 is made up of 14 amino acids. V lost 1 base, J lost 4 bases, and 7 bases lay in between. Germline V gene data show CDR1 as LGHDT and CDR2 as YNNKEL (reference sequence). The CDR3 nucleotides are TGTGCCAGCAGCCAAGTTCGAGGCACCGGGGAGCTGTTTTTT. Protein sequence: CASSQVRGTGELFF.

In its sample, this clone was seen a few times. This chain uses TRBV5-8 with TRBJ2-2; TRBD2 is a possible D gene (6 bases). With 2 bases removed from V and 3 bases from J, the gap between germline ends came to 11 bases. CDR1 is SGHTS, CDR2 YDEGEE, per germline. This CDR3 has 15 amino acids. The CDR3 coding sequence is TGTGCCAGCAGCTTTCCGGGGGTTCACACCGGGGAGCTGTTTTTT. It codes for CASSFPGVHTGELFF.

The rearrangement joins TRBV2 to TRBJ2-1; 7 nucleotides agree with TRBD1. With 4 bases clipped from V and 4 bases from J, the junction kept 1 base outside the gene matches. This CDR3 region has 13 residues. Germline V gene lookup returns CDR1 SNHLY and CDR2 FYNNEI. The CDR3 DNA reads as TGTGCCAGCAGTGGACAGGGATACAATGAGCAGTTCTTC. Protein: CASSGQGYNEQFF.

The CDR3 spells CASSQYRGAYNEQFF. The CDR3 DNA reads as TGTGCCAGCAGCCAGTACAGGGGCGCCTACAATGAGCAGTTCTTC. V usage is TRBV3-1 (or the pseudogene TRBV3-2) and J usage is TRBJ2-1, with 7 bases lining up with TRBD1. CDR3 length: 15 amino acids. Germline values: CDR1 LGHDT, CDR2 YNNKEL (reference sequence). After removal of 3 bases from V and 2 bases from J, the junction contained 4 bases not matched to a gene.

The chain joins TRBV11-2 to TRBJ2-5, with D maybe TRBD1 (5 bases). The length of the CDR3 is 14 residues. The V gene's germline CDR1 is SGHAT and CDR2 FQNNGV. V lost 1 base, J lost 2 bases, and 8 bases lay in between. CDR3 sequence: CASSLGQLQETQYF. CDR3 DNA: TGTGCCAGCAGCTTAGGACAGCTTCAAGAGACCCAGTACTTC. Full variable domain (missing parts from reference TRBV11-2 and TRBJ2-5): EAGVAQSPRYKIIEKRQSVAFWCNPISGHATLYWYQQILGQGPKLLIQFQNNGVVDDSQLPKDRFSAERLKGVDSTLKIQPAKLEDSAVYLCASSLGQLQETQYFGPGTRLLVL.

This chain connects TRBV2 to TRBJ2-1; 8 bases match TRBD2. V gave up 4 bases and J gave up 6 bases; unmatched junction bases: 2. This CDR3 has 13 residues. Germline CDR1 is SNHLY and CDR2 is FYNNEI. The CDR3 DNA follows: TGTGCCAGCAGTGCACGGGGGGGCAATGAGCAGTTCTTC. Translation gives CASSARGGNEQFF.

The chain combines TRBV4-3 with TRBJ1-1; D unresolved. CDR1 and CDR2 from the germline V gene are LGHNA and YSLEER. Trimming left V 0 bases short and J 6 bases short, with 11 bases between. There are 14 residues in the CDR3. CDR3 nucleotide sequence: TGCGCCAGCAGCCAAGATGGAGGGAGGCCTGAAGCTTTCTTT. This codes for CASSQDGGRPEAFF.

The CDR3 bases are TGTGCCAGCAGTTACCCGCGCGATCAGGGTTCTGAAGCTTTCTTT. It is translated as CASSYPRDQGSEAFF. V gene TRBV6-6 combines with J gene TRBJ1-1, with TRBD1 as a possible D gene (5 bases). Trimming removed 2 bases from V and 6 bases from J, with 16 bases in between. This CDR3 region has 15 residues. Germline V gene data show CDR1 as MNHNY and CDR2 as SVGAGI (reference sequence).

V and J are TRBV6-2 or TRBV6-3 and TRBJ2-3, with 7 bases fitting TRBD2. This CDR3 region has 12 residues. V shed 6 bases, J shed 6 bases, and the junction held 3 bases outside the gene matches. Germline V gene lookup returns CDR1 MNHEY and CDR2 SVGEGT. CDR3 in amino acids: CASSLGGDTQYF. The CDR3 nucleotides are TGTGCCAGCAGCCTCGGGGGGGATACGCAGTATTTT.

The chain combines TRBV7-9 with TRBJ1-2; 9 bases match TRBD1. In germline, CDR1 is SEHNR, CDR2 FQNEAQ (reference sequence). With 5 bases clipped from V and 4 bases from J, the junction kept 8 bases outside the gene matches. The length of the CDR3 is 15 residues. This chain's CDR3 is CASSRLGQGVYGYTF. For the CDR3, the DNA is TGTGCCAGCAGCCGCCTGGGACAGGGTGTCTATGGCTACACCTTC.

This chain joins TRBV5-8 and TRBJ2-3; D gene ambiguous. This CDR3 has 11 residues. Per germline, CDR1 SGHTS and CDR2 YDEGEE. Trimming stripped 5 bases from V and 3 bases from J, with 4 bases between. CDR3 DNA sequence: TGTGCCAGCAGTCGGACAGATACGCAGTATTTT. This translates into CASSRTDTQYF.

The rearrangement uses TRBV4-1 and TRBJ2-3; 8 nucleotides line up with TRBD2. The CDR3 runs 15 residues. J lost 5 bases, V lost 1 base, and 5 bases had no gene match. Germline lookup yields CDR1 MGHRA and CDR2 YSYEKL. DNA for the CDR3: TGCGCCAGCAGCCAAGTCCCGGGACTAGAAGATACGCAGTATTTT. Protein product: CASSQVPGLEDTQYF.

The chain joins TRBV7-2 to TRBJ2-1; TRBD1 agrees at 9 bases. Trimming removed 5 bases from V and 7 bases from J; junction bases left unmatched: 6. CDR1 and CDR2 from the germline V gene are SGHTA and FQGNSA. This CDR3 contains 14 residues. The CDR3 DNA follows: TGTGCCAGCAGCGCAGTCGGACAGGGGAATGAGCAGTTCTTC. It specifies CASSAVGQGNEQFF.

V usage is TRBV18 and J usage is TRBJ1-2; TRBD1 matches at 7 bases. Per the germline V gene, CDR1 is KGHSH and CDR2 is LQKENI. The length of the CDR3 is 15 residues. Unmatched junction bases numbered 4, after V lost 3 bases and J lost 0 bases. The CDR3 DNA reads as TGTGCCAGCTCACCCGGGACAGTTACTAACTATGGCTACACCTTC. This codes for CASSPGTVTNYGYTF.

This clone was recorded only once. This sequence joins TRBV28 and TRBJ1-2; TRBD1 agrees at 9 bases. Per germline, CDR1 MDHEN and CDR2 SYDVKM. The V gene end was trimmed by 6 bases and the J gene end by 8 bases; junction bases not matched to a gene: 13. This CDR3 is built from 15 residues. The CDR3 reads CASRPSGTGLAGYTF. The CDR3 DNA follows: TGTGCCAGCAGGCCATCCGGGACAGGGTTAGCGGGCTACACCTTC.